A selection of T cell receptor beta chains follows, all from one sample in a study of synovial regulatory T cells in juvenile arthritis. Generated by immunoSEQ multiplex PCR, the TCRdb table keeps only in-frame clones and is missing some. Recorded for this sample: 9,500 to 10,000 clones. Input material: Treg cells from blood. The receptors originated from a donor younger than 30 with juvenile idiopathic arthritis. CDR3s include the opening cysteine and the closing phenylalanine or tryptophan.

j_gene,v_gene,CDR3aa
TRBJ2-7,TRBV27,CASSLQASGSYEQYF
TRBJ2-3,TRBV27,CASSLGRPSTDTQYF
TRBJ1-1,TRBV18,CASSPGDNTEAFF
TRBJ2-7,TRBV18,CASSPWGYLEQYF
TRBJ1-3,TRBV14,CASSHASRAGNTIYF
TRBJ2-3,TRBV10-2,CASRGGGDTQYF
TRBJ2-6,TRBV4-2,CASSQITTGANVLTF
TRBJ1-5,TRBV19,CASSFTGTGANQPQHF
TRBJ2-2,TRBV29-1,CSAPRTGNTGELFF
TRBJ2-7,TRBV5-6,CASSLWVTSYEQYF
TRBJ1-4,TRBV5-1,CASSLGTGSNEKLFF
TRBJ1-4,TRBV15,CATSWDRLGEKLFF
TRBJ1-2,TRBV5-1,CASSLDGSYGYTF
TRBJ2-7,TRBV27,CASRKGLGSYEQYF
TRBJ2-1,TRBV28,CASSLWTGFHNEQFF
TRBJ1-2,TRBV7-3,CASSLGTGISGYTF